The 2 T cell receptor beta chains below were found in one sample sequenced in a study of T cell repertoires in cytomegalovirus infection. TCRdb re-derived calls from the reads in MiXCR, one entry per CDR3 protein. The table shows 680,000 or so distinct CDR3 sequences, with 35% to 45% occurring only once. Source material: PBMCs. These receptors came from a human donor in good health (CMV status not recorded). Some clones in this sample may be carry-over from other donors' samples.

With respect to this clonotype: This clone may be a read error of a much larger clone one base away. The CDR3 sequence is CARSLKLDRAVWYEQYF. The CDR3 coding sequence is TGTGCCAGAAGCCTGAAGTTAGACAGGGCGGTCTGGTACGAGCAGTACTTC. The V call is TRBV7-4, the J call TRBJ2-7, with 7 bases lining up with TRBD1. CDR1 is SGHVT, CDR2 SQSDAQ, per germline. The length of the CDR3 is 17 residues. V lost 9 bases to trimming and J lost 4 bases; unmatched junction nucleotides: 21.

The chain recombines TRBV19 with TRBJ1-5; D remains unclear. The CDR3 covers 16 residues. In germline, CDR1 is LNHDA, CDR2 SQIVND (reference sequence). V lost 6 bases and J lost 0, with 15 bases in between. This CDR3 is CASSIPARYSNQPQHF. The CDR3 coding sequence is TGTGCCAGTAGCATTCCCGCCAGATATAGCAATCAGCCCCAGCATTTT. The full variable domain, its missing parts supplied by reference TRBV19 and TRBJ1-5, is DGGITQSPKYLFRKEGQNVTLSCEQNLNHDAMYWYRQDPGQGLRLIYYSQIVNDFQKGDIAEGYSVSREKKESFPLTVTSAQKNPTAFYLCASSIPARYSNQPQHFGDGTRLSIL.